These T cell receptor beta chains were read from a single sample in a study of OX40 agonist ivuxolimab in advanced cancers. Data came from immunoSEQ multiplex PCR; TCRdb stores just in-frame clones and leaves some out. Of 57,000 or so clones listed, around 83% were seen once; the top ten hold approximately 4%. Sequencing was performed on CD4+ or CD8+ T cells sorted from blood, taken in a trial of the OX40 agonist ivuxolimab. The receptors come from an adult with an advanced solid tumor such as melanoma, head and neck, liver or kidney cancer. Each CDR3 is given without its conserved first and last residue. The D gene is left open where the match is weak.

TRBV28	TRBJ2-1	TRBD2	13	ASIMAGGPRNEQF
TRBV5-1	TRBJ2-7	.	11	ASRRPQDFEQY
TRBV11-3	TRBJ1-1	.	11	ASSLEENTEAF
TRBV7-9	TRBJ2-7	.	12	ASSLDGPGRGQY
TRBV9	TRBJ1-3	TRBD1	13	ASSGQGARGNTIY
TRBV5-4	TRBJ1-1	.	13	ASSPQVRMPTEAF
TRBV5-1	TRBJ1-1	TRBD1	11	ASSKGANTEAF
TRBV18	TRBJ2-3	.	14	ASSPPVGGWTDTQY
TRBV18	TRBJ1-1	TRBD1	10	ASSPDREVAF
TRBV6-5	TRBJ2-2	.	13	ASTLTPGHTGELF
TRBV6-5	TRBJ2-5	TRBD1	13	ASRTTGPGRETQY
TRBV2	TRBJ1-5	.	7	ASDGPQH
TRBV19	TRBJ2-7	.	12	ASSPDPLLYEQY
TRBV5-1	TRBJ2-2	TRBD1	13	ASRLSGTGVLELF
TRBV6-1	TRBJ2-5	.	14	ASSDPGGARMETQY
TRBV6-6	TRBJ1-6	TRBD1	13	ASSPRTGLNSPLH
TRBV7-2	TRBJ2-7	TRBD1	14	ASSLRAGQGFYEQY
TRBV14	TRBJ1-1	.	12	ASSQVEWNTEAF
TRBV5-1	TRBJ1-5	TRBD1	12	ASSVGTGHQPQH
TRBV10-3	TRBJ1-2	.	12	ASSDVDRSYGYT
TRBV11-3	TRBJ1-1	.	13	ASSLDGRVDTEAF
TRBV7-2	TRBJ2-3	TRBD2	15	ASSWSTSGGGTDTQY